The T cell receptor (beta chain) described here comes from a study of blood T cell repertoires in COVID-19. The CDR3 totals 14 residues. The V end was cut by 3 bases, the J end by 2 bases, with 11 bases between. Germline values: CDR1 SGDLS, CDR2 YYNGEE. Sequencing was performed with immunoSEQ multiplex PCR; in TCRdb, only in-frame clones are kept and a portion is missing. The repertoire has roughly 100,000 clones, roughly 92% of them found once; the top ten carry less than 2%. Sequenced: peripheral blood. This clonotype originated in a woman aged 45-65 years with COVID-19, enrolled during active disease. The chain has TRBV9 and TRBJ1-2; a possible D gene is TRBD1 (6 bases). The CDR3 coding sequence is TGTGCCAGCAGCGCGGGACACGGCAACTATGGCTACACCTTC. Amino acid sequence: CASSAGHGNYGYTF.